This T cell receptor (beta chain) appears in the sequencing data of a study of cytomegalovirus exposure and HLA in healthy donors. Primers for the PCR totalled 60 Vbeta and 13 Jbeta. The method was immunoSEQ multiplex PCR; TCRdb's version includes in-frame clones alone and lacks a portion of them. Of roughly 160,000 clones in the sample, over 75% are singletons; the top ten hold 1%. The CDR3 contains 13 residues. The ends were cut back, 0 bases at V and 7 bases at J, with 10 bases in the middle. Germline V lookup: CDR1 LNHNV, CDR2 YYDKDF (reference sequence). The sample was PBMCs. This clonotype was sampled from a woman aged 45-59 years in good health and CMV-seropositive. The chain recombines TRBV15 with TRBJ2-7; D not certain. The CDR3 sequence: CATSRDRSREQYF. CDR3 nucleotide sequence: TGTGCCACCAGCAGAGACCGGTCCCGGGAGCAGTACTTC.